The rows below give T cell receptor beta chains drawn from one sample of a study of naive and memory T cell subsets. TCRdb used MiXCR to reprocess the 5' RACE reads, holding one entry per CDR3 protein. The repertoire includes about 48,000 distinct CDR3 sequences, 4% to 5% of them detected once, and around 0.84% sits in the top ten. Receptors originate from a female donor in good health. Both conserved end residues are part of each CDR3. D genes are given only for firm matches. The listing skips clone size in some rows; elsewhere it reads once, few, many or a size class.

size	J	V	D	CDR3	DNA
many	TRBJ1-1	TRBV29-1	TRBD1	CSGGGLDRGAESTEAFF	TGCAGCGGTGGGGGGCTTGACAGGGGAGCGGAGAGCACTGAAGCTTTCTTT
many	TRBJ2-1	TRBV6-2/TRBV6-3	TRBD2	CASRDPGLANEQFF	TGTGCCAGCAGGGATCCGGGACTAGCTAATGAGCAGTTCTTC
few	TRBJ2-2	TRBV16	NA	CASSQRTANTGELFF	TGTGCCAGCAGCCAGAGGACAGCTAACACCGGGGAGCTGTTTTTT
many	TRBJ2-6	TRBV28	NA	CASSSWRTTQTGANVLTF	TGTGCCAGCAGTTCTTGGCGAACCACCCAGACTGGGGCCAACGTCCTGACTTTC
many	TRBJ2-2	TRBV5-1	TRBD1	CASSRGGPGELFF	TGCGCCAGCAGCCGAGGGGGCCCCGGGGAGCTGTTTTTT
NA	TRBJ1-1	TRBV7-2	NA	CASSRQPRTEAFF	TGTGCCAGCAGCCGCCAACCTAGGACTGAAGCTTTCTTT
many	TRBJ2-4	TRBV6-5	TRBD1	CASSYSQGAGNIQYF	TGTGCCAGCAGTTACTCGCAGGGGGCTGGGAACATTCAGTACTTC
NA	TRBJ2-2	TRBV24-1	TRBD2	CATSEPGLAGVGTGELFF	TGTGCCACCAGTGAACCGGGACTAGCGGGAGTCGGGACCGGGGAGCTGTTTTTT
few	TRBJ2-3	TRBV20-1	TRBD1	CSAKGDRAYTDTQYF	TGCAGTGCTAAAGGAGACAGGGCTTACACAGATACGCAGTATTTT
many	TRBJ1-3	TRBV27	NA	CASSLREGKSSGNTIYF	TGTGCCAGCAGTTTACGGGAGGGGAAATCAAGTGGAAACACCATATATTTT
NA	TRBJ2-3	TRBV20-1	NA	CSAGGINFGIDTQYF	TGCAGTGCTGGTGGAATCAACTTTGGTATAGATACGCAGTATTTT
many	TRBJ2-1	TRBV14	TRBD1	CASSQDPWGDREGDEQFF	TGTGCCAGCAGCCAAGATCCGTGGGGGGACAGGGAGGGAGATGAGCAGTTCTTC
many	TRBJ2-7	TRBV27	TRBD2	CASSLIGTGTTYEQYF	TGTGCCAGCAGTTTAATAGGGACCGGGACTACCTACGAGCAGTACTTC
many	TRBJ2-7	TRBV15	NA	CATSRAPYEQYF	TGTGCCACCAGCAGGGCCCCCTACGAGCAGTACTTC
medium-sized	TRBJ2-7	TRBV20-1	NA	CSARQVKDYEQYF	TGCAGTGCTAGGCAGGTTAAAGACTACGAGCAGTACTTC
NA	TRBJ2-6	TRBV5-1	NA	CASSYPVADAKNSGANVLTF	TGCGCCAGCAGCTACCCTGTGGCAGACGCCAAGAACTCTGGGGCCAACGTCCTGACTTTC
many	TRBJ2-6	TRBV5-4	NA	CASSLRAGANVLTF	TGTGCCAGCAGCTTGCGTGCTGGGGCCAACGTCCTGACTTTC
NA	TRBJ2-3	TRBV28	NA	CASSLGSGSSTDTQYF	TGTGCCAGCTCATTAGGTAGCGGTTCTAGCACAGATACGCAGTATTTT
many	TRBJ1-5	TRBV28	NA	CASRPGSHQPQHF	TGTGCCAGCAGACCAGGGAGCCATCAGCCCCAGCATTTT
many	TRBJ2-7	TRBV5-6	NA	CASSFAGRYEQYF	TGTGCCAGCAGCTTCGCAGGGAGATACGAGCAGTACTTC
NA	TRBJ1-1	TRBV20-1	NA	CSARRQPWDTEAFF	TGCAGTGCTAGACGACAGCCCTGGGACACTGAAGCTTTCTTT
many	TRBJ2-3	TRBV28	NA	CASSSHLQQYF	TGTGCCAGCAGTTCCCATCTCCAGCAGTATTTT
many	TRBJ2-5	TRBV20-1	NA	CSARVPRVPQETQYF	TGCAGTGCTAGGGTGCCTAGGGTTCCCCAAGAGACCCAGTACTTC
many	TRBJ2-1	TRBV6-2/TRBV6-3	TRBD2	CASRTLLAGGPGSYNEQFF	TGTGCCAGCAGAACCCTACTAGCGGGAGGGCCGGGGTCCTACAATGAGCAGTTCTTC
many	TRBJ2-7	TRBV29-1	NA	CSVAFSVPYEQYF	TGCAGCGTTGCTTTTAGCGTACCCTACGAGCAGTACTTC
many	TRBJ1-5	TRBV15	NA	CATSRPQGSGNQPQHF	TGTGCCACCAGCAGACCACAAGGGTCAGGGAATCAGCCCCAGCATTTT
many	TRBJ2-1	TRBV7-9	TRBD2	CASSFRGTSGNNEQFF	TGTGCCAGCAGCTTCCGTGGGACTAGCGGGAACAATGAGCAGTTCTTC
many	TRBJ2-5	TRBV5-1	NA	CASSEAGRPEETQYF	TGCGCCAGCAGCGAGGCCGGACGCCCCGAAGAGACCCAGTACTTC
many	TRBJ2-2	TRBV4-2	NA	CASSQTRGPNTGELFF	TGTGCCAGCAGCCAAACACGGGGGCCGAACACCGGGGAGCTGTTTTTT
many	TRBJ2-1	TRBV6-6	TRBD1	CASSYSRTGGYNEQFF	TGTGCCAGCAGTTATTCCAGGACAGGGGGGTACAATGAGCAGTTCTTC
many	TRBJ2-2	TRBV29-1	TRBD2	CSVGLAWTGELFF	TGCAGCGTCGGACTAGCCTGGACCGGGGAGCTGTTTTTT
NA	TRBJ2-7	TRBV29-1	NA	CSVERGRGRGEQYF	TGCAGCGTTGAAAGAGGCAGGGGACGGGGCGAGCAGTACTTC
NA	TRBJ1-1	TRBV6-1	NA	CASSARQYLGQTNMNTEAFF	TGTGCCAGCAGTGCCCGACAGTACCTCGGACAGACGAATATGAACACTGAAGCTTTCTTT
few	TRBJ2-7	TRBV6-6	TRBD1	CASSSLPGGSYEQYF	TGTGCCAGCAGCTCCCTGCCAGGGGGTTCCTACGAGCAGTACTTC
NA	TRBJ2-3	TRBV7-2	NA	CASSFGQRDTKYF	TGTGCCAGCAGCTTTGGACAAAGAGATACGAAGTATTTT
many	TRBJ2-4	TRBV5-1	NA	CASSLVWGRTSDIQYF	TGCGCCAGCAGCTTGGTCTGGGGGCGGACGTCGGACATTCAGTACTTC
many	TRBJ2-3	TRBV29-1	NA	CSARTGTDTQYF	TGCAGCGCCCGAACAGGCACAGATACGCAGTATTTT
many	TRBJ2-7	TRBV27	NA	CASTSRSEQYF	TGTGCCAGCACCTCCCGGTCCGAGCAGTACTTC
many	TRBJ2-7	TRBV20-1	TRBD2	CSARVGNLGGDEQYF	TGCAGTGCTAGAGTTGGGAATTTGGGAGGGGACGAGCAGTACTTC
many	TRBJ2-3	TRBV20-1	TRBD2	CSATLAGVDTQYF	TGCAGTGCCACTCTAGCGGGAGTAGATACGCAGTATTTT
many	TRBJ2-3	TRBV3-1	NA	CASGPGTDTQYF	TGTGCCAGCGGACCTGGCACAGATACGCAGTATTTT
many	TRBJ2-1	TRBV14	TRBD2	CASSLRRGMGNEQFF	TGTGCCAGCAGCCTACGGCGGGGGATGGGCAATGAGCAGTTCTTC